The present T cell receptor (beta chain) was sequenced within a study of T cells in Graves' hyperthyroidism and ophthalmopathy. Pregnant or lactating patients were excluded, as were those with uncontrolled infection or other autoimmune disease. Fresh peripheral blood, under 13 ml, yielded the PBMCs. Overall study findings and caveats: Prediction of ophthalmopathy progression came a median approximately 6.6 months pre-onset. Blood shared most expanded thyroid clonotypes above 0.001.

This clonotype was counted many times. Its target is unknown. This CDR3 region has 18 residues. CDR1 and CDR2 (germline): MNHNS, SASEGT. V was pared by 5 bases and J by 0 bases, with 11 bases of the junction left unmatched. Amplified TCR beta CDR3 regions derived from RNA transcripts. Primed by the HTBI set, a first-round RT-PCR was run on the TCR CDR3. MiXCR, applied by TCRdb to the multiplex PCR reads, yields one record per CDR3 protein. There are fewer than 650,000 distinct CDR3 sequences in the sample; 14% occur only once, and 5% to 7% lies in the top ten. The sequencing sample was made of blood. The sequence was obtained from a young woman with Graves' hyperthyroidism that later progressed to Graves' ophthalmopathy. The chain employs TRBV6-1 and TRBJ2-7; 12 positions match TRBD1. The CDR3 bases are TGTGCCAGCAGTTACAGGGGACAGGGGGCCTATAGCTCCTACGAGCAGTACTTC. This codes for CASSYRGQGAYSSYEQYF.